Sequencing of this TCR beta chain was carried out in a study of blood T cell repertoires in COVID-19. CDR3 length: 16 residues. The germline V gene encodes CDR1 SNHLY and CDR2 FYNNEI. Trimming took 6 bases from V and 4 from J; bases not matched to a gene: 9. Authors' data handling: Amplification of reference gene primers was used by the study to estimate nucleated cell counts. Clones were sequenced by immunoSEQ multiplex PCR, and TCRdb holds only the in-frame ones, with some missing. V, J and clone size are taken as reported in that table, and D and trimming were inferred from the DNA itself. The sample yields more than 60,000 clones, more than 70% seen once. Before being deemed recovered, Cohort 3 donors had two negative PCRs, clearance, or symptom resolution.

This receptor was identified in a woman between 40 and 50 years old who had recovered from COVID-19. The chain has TRBV2 and TRBJ1-2, with 12 bases lining up with TRBD1. Sequenced material: PBMCs or T cells enriched from blood (not recorded which). This CDR3 reads CASRGRDRGRVYGYTF. CDR3 DNA: TGTGCCAGCAGAGGTCGGGACAGGGGGCGCGTCTATGGCTACACCTTC.